These T cell receptor beta chains were read from a single sample in a study of control samples from healthy donors and cancer patients. TCRdb keeps only in-frame clones here, not all; method: immunoSEQ multiplex PCR. Here the sample spans about 120,000 clones, around 89% being singletons. The source material was blood. These TCRs come from a man over 45 in good health. The CDR3 runs from the conserved cysteine through the conserved F or W. D genes are given only for firm matches. Size is omitted from some rows. Given values are once, few, many or a class for expanded clones.

V gene	clone size	J gene	D gene	CDR3 protein	CDR3 DNA
TRBV28	-	TRBJ1-2	-	CASRDTSLYGYTF	TGTGCCAGCCGGGACACATCACTTTATGGCTACACCTTC
TRBV29-1	-	TRBJ2-3	-	CSVELGDTQYF	TGCAGCGTTGAACTTGGAGATACGCAGTATTTT
TRBV5-1	once	TRBJ1-4	-	CASNLGVGTNEKLFF	TGCGCCAGCAATTTGGGGGTTGGGACCAATGAAAAACTGTTTTTT
TRBV5-4	-	TRBJ1-2	-	CASSPTGTQRHGYTF	TGTGCCAGCAGCCCAACCGGGACACAAAGGCATGGCTACACCTTC
TRBV7-2	-	TRBJ2-1	-	CASSPGGHIINEQFF	TGTGCCAGCAGCCCCGGGGGCCACATCATCAATGAGCAGTTCTTC
TRBV6-4	-	TRBJ1-2	-	CASSDSGGVYGYTF	TGTGCCAGCAGTGACTCCGGCGGGGTCTATGGCTACACCTTC
TRBV30	-	TRBJ1-1	-	CAWSVRNTEAFF	TGTGCCTGGAGTGTACGGAACACTGAAGCTTTCTTT
TRBV2	-	TRBJ1-1	-	CASSEEGMNTEAFF	TGTGCCAGCAGTGAAGAGGGGATGAACACTGAAGCTTTCTTT
TRBV6-5	-	TRBJ1-2	-	CASSWGGTTNYGYTF	TGTGCCAGCAGTTGGGGTGGGACAACTAACTATGGCTACACCTTC
TRBV7-2	-	TRBJ2-5	-	CASSFAGRGETQYF	TGTGCCAGCAGCTTCGCGGGGCGGGGAGAGACCCAGTACTTC
TRBV6-1	-	TRBJ1-1	TRBD1	CASSEVGHRGPNTEAFF	TGTGCCAGCAGTGAAGTCGGTCACAGGGGGCCGAACACTGAAGCTTTCTTT
TRBV4-2	-	TRBJ1-2	-	CASRTGANYGYTF	TGTGCCAGCAGGACAGGCGCTAACTATGGCTACACCTTC
TRBV7-2	-	TRBJ2-7	TRBD1	CASSPRDRGNEQYF	TGTGCCAGCAGCCCCCGGGACAGGGGTAACGAGCAGTACTTC
TRBV27	-	TRBJ2-3	TRBD1	CASSRTGRWADTQYF	TGTGCCAGCAGTCGGACAGGGAGATGGGCAGATACGCAGTATTTT
TRBV4-3	once	TRBJ2-6	-	CASSQAGFGANVLTF	TGCGCCAGCAGCCAAGCAGGGTTCGGGGCCAACGTCCTGACTTTC
TRBV12-5	-	TRBJ2-2	TRBD2	CASREMGLAGLNTGELFF	TGTGCTAGTCGAGAGATGGGACTAGCGGGGTTAAACACCGGGGAGCTGTTTTTT
TRBV12-3/TRBV12-4	-	TRBJ1-3	-	CASSKNTIYF	TGTGCCAGCAGTAAAAACACCATATATTTT
TRBV21-1	-	TRBJ1-2	-	CASSPTGGESMGYTF	TGTGCCAGCAGCCCCACAGGGGGTGAGTCTATGGGCTACACCTTC
TRBV11-3	-	TRBJ2-5	TRBD1	CASSSQGGYETQYF	TGTGCCAGCAGCTCCCAAGGGGGCTATGAGACCCAGTACTTC
TRBV9	once	TRBJ1-1	-	CASAGRTNTEAFF	TGTGCCAGCGCGGGTCGGACGAACACTGAAGCTTTCTTT
TRBV9	-	TRBJ2-3	TRBD2	CASIGTSGDTQYF	TGTGCCAGCATCGGGACTAGCGGGGATACGCAGTATTTT
TRBV7-2	-	TRBJ1-1	TRBD1	CASSLGTGLNTEAFF	TGTGCCAGCAGCTTAGGGACAGGTCTGAACACTGAAGCTTTCTTT
TRBV5-1	-	TRBJ1-2	TRBD1	CASSPGTGGNQNYGYTF	TGCGCCAGCAGCCCGGGGACAGGGGGTAACCAAAACTATGGCTACACCTTC
TRBV5-4	-	TRBJ2-7	TRBD2	CASSRTSGVDEQYF	TGTGCCAGCAGCCGGACTAGCGGGGTTGACGAGCAGTACTTC
TRBV12-3/TRBV12-4	-	TRBJ2-7	TRBD1	CASSLNRGYEQYF	TGTGCCAGCAGTTTAAACAGGGGTTACGAGCAGTACTTC
TRBV25-1	-	TRBJ1-4	TRBD1	CASNRDRGGEKLFF	TGTGCCAGCAACCGCGACAGGGGAGGTGAAAAACTGTTTTTT
TRBV21-1	-	TRBJ2-5	-	CASSKFPRHQETQYF	TGTGCCAGCAGCAAATTTCCCAGGCACCAAGAGACCCAGTACTTC
TRBV27	-	TRBJ2-7	-	CASSAGVSYEQYF	TGTGCCAGCAGTGCAGGGGTCTCCTACGAGCAGTACTTC
TRBV5-1	few	TRBJ1-2	-	CASSPLDSPGYTF	TGCGCCAGCAGCCCCCTGGACAGCCCAGGCTACACCTTC